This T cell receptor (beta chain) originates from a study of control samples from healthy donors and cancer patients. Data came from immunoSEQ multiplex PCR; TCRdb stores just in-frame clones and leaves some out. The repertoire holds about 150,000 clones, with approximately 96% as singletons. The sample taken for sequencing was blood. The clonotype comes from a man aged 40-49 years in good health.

This chain's CDR3 is CASFSPDVITGNTIYF. The DNA for the CDR3 is TGCGCCAGCTTCTCTCCTGACGTAATAACTGGAAACACCATATATTTT. The gene calls are TRBV5-1 and TRBJ1-3; D is ambiguous. The CDR3 contains 16 residues. With 7 bases removed from V and 2 bases from J, the gap between germline ends came to 19 bases. Germline assignment: CDR1 SGHRS and CDR2 YFSETQ. The variable domain in full, with the rest retrieved from reference TRBV5-1 and TRBJ1-3, is KAGVTQTPRYLIKTRGQQVTLSCSPISGHRSVSWYQQTPGQGLQFLFEYFSETQRNKGNFPGRFSGRQFSNSRSEMNVSTLELGDSALYLCASFSPDVITGNTIYFGEGSWLTVV.